The 7 T cell receptor beta chains given below trace back to one sample, sequenced in a study of OX40 agonist ivuxolimab in advanced cancers. TCRdb keeps only in-frame clones here, not all; method: immunoSEQ multiplex PCR. The sample contains around 61,000 clones, around 83% of which appear only once. The sample here was CD4+ or CD8+ T cells sorted from blood, taken in a trial of the OX40 agonist ivuxolimab. The receptors were sampled from an adult with an advanced solid tumor such as melanoma, head and neck, liver or kidney cancer.

The rearrangement links TRBV27 to TRBJ2-1; 9 bases match TRBD2. This CDR3 spans 16 amino acids. From germline, CDR1 is MNHEY and CDR2 SMNVEV (reference sequence). The trim removed 1 base at V and 3 bases at J, leaving 4 bases unmatched. CDR3 DNA: TGTGCCAGCAGTTTATTTTCTAGCGGGATCTACAATGAGCAGTTCTTC. Amino acid sequence: CASSLFSSGIYNEQFF.

The chain links TRBV5-1 to TRBJ1-1; 8 nucleotides align to TRBD1. Germline CDR1 reads SGHRS; CDR2 reads YFSETQ. CDR3 length equals 18 residues. V shed 2 bases and J 1 base; nucleotides not matched to a gene: 13. The CDR3 spells CASSLSTGAHRANTEAFF. The CDR3 region has the DNA TGCGCCAGCAGCTTATCGACAGGGGCCCACAGGGCGAACACTGAAGCTTTCTTT.

This chain connects TRBV7-9 to TRBJ2-2, with D hard to call. The germline gives CDR1 SEHNR, CDR2 FQNEAQ (reference sequence). The V end was cut by 4 bases, the J end by 3 bases, with 9 bases between. The CDR3 consists of 14 residues. CDR3 residues: CASSSQADTGELFF. As DNA, the CDR3 is TGTGCCAGCAGCTCGCAGGCGGACACCGGGGAGCTGTTTTTT.

This clone was found once. This chain joins TRBV5-1 and TRBJ2-7; the match to TRBD2 covers 13 bases. With V trimmed by 2 bases and J by 6 bases, 2 bases remained unmatched. The germline V gene has CDR1 SGHRS and CDR2 YFSETQ. The CDR3 loop spans 14 amino acids. The CDR3 DNA reads as TGCGCCAGCAGCTTCGGACTAGCGGGGGTCGAGCAGTACTTC. Translating gives CASSFGLAGVEQYF.

The chain employs TRBV19 and TRBJ2-7; TRBD2 matches at 10 bases. Losses at the gene ends were 4 bases for V and 0 bases for J; bases not matched to a gene: 9. The CDR3 sequence is 17 residues long. Germline lookup yields CDR1 LNHDA and CDR2 SQIVND (reference sequence). For the CDR3, the DNA is TGTGCCAGTAGTAACCCCGGGGTAGCGGGGGGCTCCTACGAGCAGTACTTC. This codes for CASSNPGVAGGSYEQYF. Full variable domain (outside the CDR3, taken from reference TRBV19 and TRBJ2-7): DGGITQSPKYLFRKEGQNVTLSCEQNLNHDAMYWYRQDPGQGLRLIYYSQIVNDFQKGDIAEGYSVSREKKESFPLTVTSAQKNPTAFYLCASSNPGVAGGSYEQYFGPGTRLTVT.

This rearrangement joins TRBV19 to TRBJ1-6; 8 bases are a match to TRBD1. The germline V gene has CDR1 LNHDA and CDR2 SQIVND (reference sequence). This CDR3 is 13 amino acids long. V dropped 11 bases and J dropped 8; count of bases not matched to a gene: 8. In DNA, the CDR3 is TGTGCCGCGTCCGGGACAGGTTATTCACCCCTCCACTTT. Translating it yields CAASGTGYSPLHF.

The V and J genes are TRBV18 and TRBJ1-2; D perhaps matches TRBD1 (6 bases). This CDR3 region has 15 residues. Trimming left V 5 bases short and J 5 bases short, with 18 bases between. The germline V gene has CDR1 KGHSH and CDR2 LQKENI. The CDR3 protein is CASSLKAQGGYGYTF. Written as DNA, the CDR3 is TGTGCCAGCTCATTAAAGGCACAGGGCGGTTATGGCTACACCTTC.